These 5 T cell receptor beta chains originate from one sample sequenced in a study of T cell responses to AZD1222 COVID-19 vaccine. Data came from immunoSEQ multiplex PCR; TCRdb stores just in-frame clones and leaves some out. This sample has over 45,000 clones, with 75% to 90% found just once. Source: peripheral blood, taken 28 days after the second AZD1222 dose. These TCRs come from an adult who received the AZD1222 COVID-19 vaccine.

This chain joins TRBV20-1 and TRBJ2-7; D perhaps matches TRBD1 (5 bases). CDR1 is DFQATT, CDR2 SNEGSKA, per germline (reference sequence). CDR3 length: 11 residues. Trimming shortened V by 3 bases and J by 12 bases, and 15 bases separated the two germline ends. CDR3 region: CSASPAFQGYF. CDR3 nucleotides: TGCAGTGCTAGCCCAGCCTTCCAGGGGTACTTC.

This clone was detected only once. This chain connects TRBV9 to TRBJ2-2; D gene unclear. V was pared by 2 bases and J by 6 bases, with 8 bases between. CDR1 and CDR2 (germline): SGDLS, YYNGEE. This CDR3 is 13 amino acids long. CDR3 amino acids: CASSVGSAGELFF. CDR3 DNA sequence: TGTGCCAGCAGCGTCGGTTCGGCCGGGGAGCTGTTTTTT.

The chain recombines TRBV10-3 with TRBJ1-1; D perhaps matches TRBD1 (5 bases). Trimming removed 4 bases from V and 6 bases from J, with 15 bases in between. Germline V gene sequence: CDR1 ENHRY, CDR2 SYGVKD. This CDR3 has 14 amino acids. CDR3 residues: CAISAGFEVAEAFF. As DNA, the CDR3 is TGTGCCATCAGTGCAGGGTTCGAGGTGGCTGAAGCTTTCTTT.

The chain couples TRBV28 to TRBJ1-5; 8 bases match TRBD1. Germline V gene sequence: CDR1 MDHEN, CDR2 SYDVKM. V lost 5 bases to trimming and J lost 7 bases; unmatched junction nucleotides: 10. This CDR3 is built from 15 residues. In DNA, the CDR3 is TGTGCCAGCAGTACCGGACAGGGTTTAGTACAGCCCCAGCATTTT. This sequence encodes CASSTGQGLVQPQHF.

The V call is TRBV10-3, the J call TRBJ2-5, with 12 bases aligning to TRBD2. This CDR3 contains 17 residues. Germline lookup yields CDR1 ENHRY and CDR2 SYGVKD. V lost 3 bases and J lost 2; bases outside the gene matches: 7. CDR3 DNA sequence: TGTGCCATCAGTGATCCCGGGACTAGCGGGTTTCAAGAGACCCAGTACTTC. This sequence encodes CAISDPGTSGFQETQYF.